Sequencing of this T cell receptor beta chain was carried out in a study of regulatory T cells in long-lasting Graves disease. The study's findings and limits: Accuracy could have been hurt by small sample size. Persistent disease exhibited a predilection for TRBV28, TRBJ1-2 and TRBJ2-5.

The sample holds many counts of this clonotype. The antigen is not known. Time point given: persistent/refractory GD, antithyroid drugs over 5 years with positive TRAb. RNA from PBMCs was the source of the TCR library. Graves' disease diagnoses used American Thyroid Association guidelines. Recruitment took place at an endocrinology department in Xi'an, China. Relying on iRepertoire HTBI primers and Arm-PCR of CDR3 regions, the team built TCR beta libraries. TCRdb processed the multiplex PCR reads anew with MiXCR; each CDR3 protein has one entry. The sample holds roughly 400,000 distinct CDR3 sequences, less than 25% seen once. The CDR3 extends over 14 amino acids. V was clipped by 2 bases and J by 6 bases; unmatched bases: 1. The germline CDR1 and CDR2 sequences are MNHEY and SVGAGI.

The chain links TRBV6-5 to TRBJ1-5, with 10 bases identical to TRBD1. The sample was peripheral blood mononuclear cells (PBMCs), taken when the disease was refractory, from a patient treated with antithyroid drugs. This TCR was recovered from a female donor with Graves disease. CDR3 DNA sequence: TGTGCCAGCAGTTACGGGACAGGGGTTCAGCCCCAGCATTTT. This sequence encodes CASSYGTGVQPQHF.